These T cell receptor beta chains were read from a single sample in a study of cytomegalovirus exposure and HLA in healthy donors. Measured with immunoSEQ multiplex PCR; TCRdb has only the in-frame clones, and not every one. The sample has around 270,000 clones, approximately 80% seen once; the top ten hold about 0.28%. The specimen sequenced was PBMCs. The receptors stem from a girl aged 2-10 years in good health and CMV-seronegative. Each CDR3 is given with its conserved first and last residue. The order of the fields is CDR3 length, J gene, V gene, clone size, D gene, CDR3 DNA, CDR3 protein. The D gene is left open where the match is weak. Only some rows state a clone size, as once, few, many or a class for expanded clones.

16	TRBJ1-1	TRBV10-3	-	TRBD1	TGTGCCATCAGTGAAAAGATCGAGGGACAGGGAACTGAAGCTTTCTTT	CAISEKIEGQGTEAFF
15	TRBJ1-2	TRBV4-2	-	-	TGTGCCAGCAGCCAAGACTATACAGACAACTATGGCTACACCTTC	CASSQDYTDNYGYTF
17	TRBJ2-2	TRBV7-2	-	TRBD2	TGTGCCAGCAGCCTGACTAGCGGGGGGGCCTTTACCGGGGAGCTGTTTTTT	CASSLTSGGAFTGELFF
14	TRBJ1-2	TRBV13	once	-	TGTGCCAGCAACCGGCAGGTTGATAACTATGGCTACACCTTC	CASNRQVDNYGYTF
15	TRBJ1-5	TRBV30	few	TRBD1	TGTGCCTGGAGTCATAACAGGGGGGGCAATCAGCCCCAGCATTTT	CAWSHNRGGNQPQHF
12	TRBJ2-1	TRBV7-9	-	-	TGTGCCAGCAGCTTAGCTGCGGATGAGCAGTTCTTC	CASSLAADEQFF
16	TRBJ2-2	TRBV7-3	-	-	TGTGCCAGCAGCTTAGGCCCCAAACCGAACACCGGGGAGCTGTTTTTT	CASSLGPKPNTGELFF
12	TRBJ1-2	TRBV29-1	-	TRBD1	TGCAGCGTTGATGGACAGGGTAGCGGCTACACCTTC	CSVDGQGSGYTF
15	TRBJ2-2	TRBV9	once	-	TGTGCCAGCAGCGTCGGACTGGGGATCCCCGGGGAGCTGTTTTTT	CASSVGLGIPGELFF
15	TRBJ1-3	TRBV28	-	-	TGTGCCAGCAGCGCGACAGGTTACTCTGGAAACACCATATATTTT	CASSATGYSGNTIYF
14	TRBJ2-3	TRBV28	once	-	TGTGCCAGCACCCGTGGGCCGGGCACAGATACGCAGTATTTT	CASTRGPGTDTQYF
19	TRBJ2-7	TRBV5-1	-	TRBD2	TGCGCCAGCAGCTTGCGGGTCGGACTAGCGGGCCAAAGCTCCTACGAGCAGTACTTC	CASSLRVGLAGQSSYEQYF
13	TRBJ2-1	TRBV29-1	-	TRBD1	TGCAGCGTTGTTCGGGACAGGCGAAAAGTGCAGTTCTTC	CSVVRDRRKVQFF
17	TRBJ2-1	TRBV4-2	-	-	TGTGCCAGCAGCGCCCGACCCGCGAGCGGAGCCTACAATGAGCAGTTCTTC	CASSARPASGAYNEQFF
14	TRBJ2-7	TRBV7-2	-	-	TGTGCCAGCAGCTTAAACGGACACATATACGAGCAGTACTTC	CASSLNGHIYEQYF
15	TRBJ1-5	TRBV2	-	-	TGTGCCAGCAGTGAAGCGGGGGCAGGTGGGCAGCCCCAGCATTTT	CASSEAGAGGQPQHF
16	TRBJ1-6	TRBV7-2	-	TRBD1	TGTGCCAGCAGCTCCTTTGACAGGGCAAGTAATTCACCCCTCCACTTT	CASSSFDRASNSPLHF
14	TRBJ2-2	TRBV21-1	-	-	TGTGCCAGCATAGGACTAGCAAAGTCCGGGGAGCTGTTTTTT	CASIGLAKSGELFF
14	TRBJ2-1	TRBV9	-	-	TGTGCCAGCAGCCTCGACAGCGTCGAACAGGAGCAGTTCTTC	CASSLDSVEQEQFF
14	TRBJ1-5	TRBV6-5	-	-	TGTGCCAGCAGCTTGGACAGCTCTGATCAGCCCCAGCATTTT	CASSLDSSDQPQHF
11	TRBJ2-7	TRBV6-1	-	-	TGTGCCAGCAGTGTTAACTACGAGCAGTACTTC	CASSVNYEQYF
15	TRBJ2-7	TRBV10-3	-	TRBD2	TGTGCCATCGGCGAGACTAGCGGGGGGTCGGGGGAGCAGTACTTC	CAIGETSGGSGEQYF
17	TRBJ2-7	TRBV7-9	-	TRBD1	TGTGCCAGCAGCAGACCTTGGCCGGGACAGGCTGCCTACGAGCAGTACTTC	CASSRPWPGQAAYEQYF
13	TRBJ1-1	TRBV7-9	-	-	TGTGCCAGCAGCTCCCTCGACAGGATTGAAGCTTTCTTT	CASSSLDRIEAFF
15	TRBJ2-7	TRBV7-8	few	TRBD1	TGTGCCAGCAGCTTTAACGGACAGGGGGCTTACGAGCAGTACTTC	CASSFNGQGAYEQYF
14	TRBJ2-7	TRBV4-1	-	-	TGCGCCAGCAGCCATAGGAGCTGGAGTTACGAGCAGTACTTC	CASSHRSWSYEQYF
14	TRBJ1-2	TRBV19	-	-	TGTGCCAGTAGTATTGCCCTACTCAGCGATGGCTACACCTTC	CASSIALLSDGYTF